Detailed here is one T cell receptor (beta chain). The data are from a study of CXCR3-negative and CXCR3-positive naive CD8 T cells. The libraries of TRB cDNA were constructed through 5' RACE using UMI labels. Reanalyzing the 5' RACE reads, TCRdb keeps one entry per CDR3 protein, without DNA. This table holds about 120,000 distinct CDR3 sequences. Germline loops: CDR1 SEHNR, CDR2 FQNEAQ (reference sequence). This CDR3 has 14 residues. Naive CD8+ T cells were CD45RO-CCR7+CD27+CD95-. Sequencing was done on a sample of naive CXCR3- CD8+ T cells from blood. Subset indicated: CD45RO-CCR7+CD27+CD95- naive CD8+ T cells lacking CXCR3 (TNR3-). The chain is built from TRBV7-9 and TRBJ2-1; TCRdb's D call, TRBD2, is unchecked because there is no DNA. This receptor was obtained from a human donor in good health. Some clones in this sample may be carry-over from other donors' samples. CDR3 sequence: CASSSTTGLVEQFF.